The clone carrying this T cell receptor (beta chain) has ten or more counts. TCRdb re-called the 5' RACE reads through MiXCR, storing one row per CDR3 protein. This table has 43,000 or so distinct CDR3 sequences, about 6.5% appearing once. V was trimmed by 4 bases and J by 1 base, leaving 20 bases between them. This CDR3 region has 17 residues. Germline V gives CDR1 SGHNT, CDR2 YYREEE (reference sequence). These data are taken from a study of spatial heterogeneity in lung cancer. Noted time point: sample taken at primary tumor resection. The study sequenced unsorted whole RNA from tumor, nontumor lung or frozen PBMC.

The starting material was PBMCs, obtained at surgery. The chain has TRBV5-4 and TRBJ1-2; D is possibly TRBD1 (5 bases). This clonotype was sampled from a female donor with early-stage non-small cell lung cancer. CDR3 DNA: TGTGCCAGCAGCCCGGGGGTGACCGGATGGTTTAACTATGGCTACACCTTC. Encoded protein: CASSPGVTGWFNYGYTF.